This T cell receptor beta chain was captured by sequencing in a study of T-cell memory formation after mild COVID-19. TCRdb analysed the 5' RACE reads with MiXCR anew, one entry per CDR3 protein. There are some 160,000 distinct CDR3 sequences in the sample; around 13% occur only once, and approximately 3.3% lies in the top ten. This clonotype was seen at least ten times. V lost 6 bases to trimming and J lost 3 bases, with 19 bases between them. The germline CDR1 and CDR2 sequences are DFQATT and SNEGSKA (reference sequence). This CDR3 region has 15 residues. This sequence originates from a man younger than 35 who had mild COVID-19 (a few samples of this study predate the infection). Cell type and time point are not known. Sequencing was done on a sample of PBMCs or a T cell subset sorted from them (not recorded which). The chain employs TRBV20-1 and TRBJ2-3; D is perhaps TRBD2 (5 bases). The CDR3 coding sequence is TGCAGTGCGCCGGGCCGGGATCTGGGTACAGATACGCAGTATTTT. Its protein product is CSAPGRDLGTDTQYF.